A single sample is the source of the 12 T cell receptor beta chains below, sequenced in a study of CD8+ T cells in alopecia areata. Extraction and reverse transcription of RNA yielded cDNA as the sequencing template. Measured with immunoSEQ multiplex PCR; TCRdb has only the in-frame clones, and not every one. Here the sample spans 200,000 or so clones, roughly 60% being singletons. Specified treatment: oral pan-JAK inhibitor, 5-10 mg twice daily. The specimen was CD4+ T cells sorted from blood, collected at week 24, from a patient treated with tofacitinib. These receptors all stem from a human donor with alopecia areata.

As to this clone: The same CDR3 can be traced to other DNA sequences in this sample. The genes are TRBV7-2 and TRBJ2-3; D not resolved. Germline V gene data show CDR1 as SGHTA and CDR2 as FQGNSA. This CDR3 has 12 amino acids. Trimming pared 2 bases from V and 3 bases from J, leaving 3 bases between. The CDR3 nucleotides read TGTGCCAGCAGCTTATCGACAGATACGCAGTATTTT. It encodes CASSLSTDTQYF.

V and J are TRBV7-2 and TRBJ2-7; D is uncertain. Looked up from germline, CDR1 is SGHTA and CDR2 is FQGNSA. This CDR3 region has 13 residues. The V end was cut by 1 base, the J end by 5 bases, with 9 bases between. The CDR3 DNA sequence: TGTGCCAGCAGCTTAGGCCCGCGTGACGAGCAGTACTTC. Residues: CASSLGPRDEQYF.

The chain links TRBV29-1 to TRBJ1-5; no clear D gene. Germline V gives CDR1 SQVTM, CDR2 ANQGSEA. V was shortened by 4 bases and J by 6 bases, with 10 bases between the two germline ends. CDR3 length equals 12 residues. CDR3 loop: CSVGMGTQPQHF. CDR3 DNA: TGCAGCGTTGGTATGGGCACTCAGCCCCAGCATTTT.

The chain uses TRBV5-1 and TRBJ2-3; no definite D call. The V gene lost 8 bases and the J gene lost 2 bases, with 15 bases spanning the gap. Germline V lookup: CDR1 SGHRS, CDR2 YFSETQ. The CDR3 is 14 amino acids. This CDR3 reads CASRVGRYTDTQYF. The CDR3 DNA reads as TGCGCCAGTCGGGTCGGCAGATACACAGATACGCAGTATTTT. Looking up the rest from reference TRBV5-1 and TRBJ2-3 gives the full variable domain: KAGVTQTPRYLIKTRGQQVTLSCSPISGHRSVSWYQQTPGQGLQFLFEYFSETQRNKGNFPGRFSGRQFSNSRSEMNVSTLELGDSALYLCASRVGRYTDTQYFGPGTRLTVL.

The chain joins TRBV10-3 to TRBJ1-5; D gene ambiguous. Trimming pared 3 bases from V and 6 bases from J, leaving 6 bases between. The germline gives CDR1 ENHRY, CDR2 SYGVKD. This CDR3 has 12 residues. The CDR3 spells CAISDRGQPQHF. In DNA, the CDR3 is TGTGCCATCAGTGACAGAGGTCAGCCCCAGCATTTT.

For this clone: Additional DNA sequences in this sample encode the identical CDR3. This rearrangement joins TRBV5-4 to TRBJ2-1; D gene uncertain. Looked up from germline, CDR1 is SGHNT and CDR2 is YYREEE (reference sequence). CDR3 length: 11 residues. V lost 1 base and J 5 bases, leaving 1 base between the germline ends. In nucleotides, the CDR3 is TGTGCCAGCAGCTTGAACAATGAGCAGTTCTTC. Encoded protein: CASSLNNEQFF.

The chain employs TRBV18 and TRBJ1-2; tentatively, D is TRBD1 (6 bases). Germline-derived CDR1 and CDR2 are KGHSH and LQKENI. The V gene lost 2 bases and the J gene lost 3 bases, with 10 bases spanning the gap. CDR3 length: 14 residues. The CDR3 bases are TGTGCCAGCTCACCAGAGGCAGGGGACTATGGCTACACCTTC. It specifies CASSPEAGDYGYTF.

In its sample, this clone was seen a few times. The chain employs TRBV29-1 and TRBJ1-1; D not resolved. The CDR3 has 13 amino acids. Trimming took 1 base from V and 7 from J, leaving 13 bases between them. The germline CDR1 and CDR2 sequences are SQVTM and ANQGSEA. CDR3 DNA sequence: TGCAGCGTTGAAGTCGGGCTGGGTTATGAAGCTTTCTTT. Translated, it gives CSVEVGLGYEAFF.

The rearrangement links TRBV4-2 to TRBJ2-2; TRBD2 aligns across 7 bases. V shed 4 bases, J shed 3 bases, and the junction held 8 bases outside the gene matches. The CDR3 covers 16 residues. Per the germline V gene, CDR1 is LGHNA and CDR2 is YNFKEQ. This CDR3 is CASSRPSGADTGELFF. For the CDR3, the DNA is TGTGCCAGCAGCCGACCTAGCGGAGCGGACACCGGGGAGCTGTTTTTT.

V usage is TRBV9 and J usage is TRBJ2-3; D possibly corresponds to TRBD1 (5 bases). Trimming stripped 4 bases from V and 6 bases from J, with 18 bases between. Germline V gene data show CDR1 as SGDLS and CDR2 as YYNGEE. The CDR3 covers 15 residues. The CDR3 sequence is CASSLTDQKGDTQYF. CDR3 nucleotides: TGTGCCAGCAGCCTTACAGACCAAAAGGGGGATACGCAGTATTTT.

This clone was counted a single time. The rearrangement joins TRBV4-1 to TRBJ2-7; 9 nucleotides agree with TRBD1. The CDR3 has 16 amino acids. V was clipped by 2 bases and J by 6 bases; unmatched bases: 11. Germline-derived CDR1 and CDR2 are MGHRA and YSYEKL. DNA for the CDR3: TGCGCCAGCAGCCAACCTAAGACAGGGGGTGGGGGCGAGCAGTACTTC. As protein: CASSQPKTGGGGEQYF.

The rearrangement links TRBV5-1 to TRBJ1-2; D possibly corresponds to TRBD1 (5 bases). The CDR3 covers 14 residues. Germline V gene sequence: CDR1 SGHRS, CDR2 YFSETQ. Trimming took 4 bases from V and 7 from J, leaving 17 bases between them. CDR3 region: CASSRDSLYGGYTF. In DNA form, the CDR3 reads TGCGCCAGCAGCCGGGACTCCCTCTACGGTGGCTACACCTTC.